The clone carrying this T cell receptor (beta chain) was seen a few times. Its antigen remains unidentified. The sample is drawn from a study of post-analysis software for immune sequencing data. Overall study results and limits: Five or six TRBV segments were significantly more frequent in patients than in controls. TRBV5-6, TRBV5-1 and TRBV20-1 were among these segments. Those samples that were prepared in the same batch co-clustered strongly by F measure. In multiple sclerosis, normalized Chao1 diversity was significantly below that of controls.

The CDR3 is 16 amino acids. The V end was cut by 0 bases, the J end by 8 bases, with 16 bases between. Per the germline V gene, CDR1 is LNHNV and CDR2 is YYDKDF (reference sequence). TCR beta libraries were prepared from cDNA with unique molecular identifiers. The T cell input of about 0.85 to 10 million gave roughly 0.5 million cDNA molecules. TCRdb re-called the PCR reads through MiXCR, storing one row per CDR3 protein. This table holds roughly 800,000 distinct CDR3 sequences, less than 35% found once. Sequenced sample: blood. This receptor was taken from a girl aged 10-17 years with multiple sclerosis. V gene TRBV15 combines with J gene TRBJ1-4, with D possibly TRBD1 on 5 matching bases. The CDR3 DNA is TGTGCCACCAGCAGAGATCCGGGCGAGGGGTGGGAAAAACTGTTTTTT. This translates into CATSRDPGEGWEKLFF.